The 21 T cell receptor beta chains given below trace back to one sample, sequenced in a study of somatic mutations in cytotoxic T cells in rheumatoid arthritis (dated by TCRdb to 2016 to 2017). The library was made by the immunoSEQ multiplex PCR assay. Here the immuneACCESS table is served through TCRdb, limited to in-frame sequences with V and J called. Missing clones are a known gap in these copies; in checked studies unresolved V genes cover under half, and the rest lacks a known reason. This sample gives some 7,900 clones in total; around two thirds of them show up just once. 15% to 20% of the sample is in the top ten clones. Sequencing used CD8+ T cells sorted from blood. The origin of the receptors is an adult with rheumatoid arthritis.

This clone appeared a single time. V is TRBV27 and J is TRBJ1-1; D gene uncertain. Trimming removed 2 bases from V and 5 bases from J, with 9 bases in between. CDR1 is MNHEY, CDR2 SMNVEV, per germline (reference sequence). The CDR3 extends over 13 amino acids. CDR3 sequence reads: CASSLGLGTEAFF. DNA of the CDR3: TGTGCCAGCAGTTTAGGACTGGGGACTGAAGCTTTCTTT.

J is TRBJ2-1 and V is TRBV4-2, with D unresolved. The V gene lost 0 bases and the J gene lost 8 bases, with 11 bases spanning the gap. The CDR3 contains 14 residues. CDR1 LGHNA and CDR2 YNFKEQ come from the germline V gene. CDR3: CASSQDVKGYEQFF. The CDR3 DNA reads TGTGCCAGCAGCCAAGATGTAAAGGGATATGAGCAGTTCTTC.

The chain links TRBV6-5 to TRBJ2-2; 10 positions match TRBD2. CDR1 is MNHEY, CDR2 SVGAGI, per germline. The V gene end was trimmed by 0 bases and the J gene end by 7 bases; junction bases not matched to a gene: 5. The CDR3 has 16 amino acids. Here the CDR3 reads CASSYSYEREGGELFF. The DNA for the CDR3 is TGTGCCAGCAGTTACTCGTACGAGCGGGAGGGCGGGGAGCTGTTTTTT.

This clone was counted between two and nine times. The chain couples TRBV2 to TRBJ2-7, with D possibly matching TRBD1 (5 bases). The CDR3 sequence is 12 residues long. With 7 bases removed from V and 4 bases from J, the gap between germline ends came to 11 bases. From germline, CDR1 is SNHLY and CDR2 FYNNEI. The CDR3: CASIRTPYEQYF. DNA for the CDR3: TGTGCCAGCATCAGGACACCTTACGAGCAGTACTTC.

The V call is TRBV29-1, the J call TRBJ2-7; 10 bases line up with TRBD2. Germline lookup yields CDR1 SQVTM and CDR2 ANQGSEA. There are 12 residues in the CDR3. After removal of 4 bases from V and 6 bases from J, the junction contained 3 bases not matched to a gene. The CDR3 DNA reads as TGCAGCGTTGTTAGCGGGAGGCCCGAGCAGTACTTC. Its protein product is CSVVSGRPEQYF.

This chain joins TRBV27 and TRBJ1-4; 8 bases agree with TRBD1. With 5 bases clipped from V and 7 bases from J, the junction kept 9 bases outside the gene matches. Germline V CDR1 and CDR2: MNHEY, SMNVEV (reference sequence). The CDR3 contains 15 residues. CDR3 residues: CASSPIDRGLEKLFF. The CDR3 DNA follows: TGTGCCAGCAGTCCTATTGACAGGGGTCTTGAAAAACTGTTTTTT.

The count of this clone is one. The J gene is TRBJ2-2, the V gene TRBV5-1, with D perhaps TRBD1 or TRBD2 (5 bases each). Germline lookup yields CDR1 SGHRS and CDR2 YFSETQ. V was clipped by 4 bases and J by 2 bases, with 18 bases between them. The CDR3 totals 17 residues. CDR3 loop: CASSPTLTGLNTGELFF. For the CDR3, the DNA is TGCGCCAGCAGCCCTACCCTGACGGGGCTTAACACCGGGGAGCTGTTTTTT.

This clone qualifies as medium-sized (0.01 to 0.1%). This sequence joins TRBV7-8 and TRBJ2-3; 11 nucleotides align to TRBD2. J was trimmed by 5 bases and V by 5 bases; bases with no gene match: 9. This CDR3 region has 16 residues. Per germline, CDR1 SGHVS and CDR2 FQNEAQ. In nucleotides, the CDR3 is TGTGCCAGCAGCCATCGACTAGCGGGAACCCAAGATACGCAGTATTTT. Its protein is CASSHRLAGTQDTQYF.

The V call is TRBV6-9, the J call TRBJ1-6; possibly TRBD1 for D (5 bases). CDR3 length: 17 residues. The V gene lost 6 bases and the J gene lost 5 bases, with 20 bases spanning the gap. The germline V gene has CDR1 MNHGY and CDR2 SVAAGI. CDR3 loop: CASSYGLGRQDNSPLHF. The CDR3 DNA sequence: TGTGCCAGCAGCTATGGGTTGGGGCGGCAGGATAATTCACCCCTCCACTTT.

The chain recombines TRBV27 with TRBJ2-7; D is uncertain. CDR1 is MNHEY and CDR2 is SMNVEV in the germline V gene (reference sequence). This CDR3 spans 13 amino acids. Trimming pared 5 bases from V and 2 bases from J, leaving 10 bases between. The CDR3: CASSLTWAYEQYF. The DNA of the CDR3 is TGTGCCAGCAGTCTTACGTGGGCCTACGAGCAGTACTTC.

V is TRBV9 and J is TRBJ2-7; D possibly corresponds to TRBD2 (6 bases). The CDR3 spans 15 residues. V was pared by 3 bases and J by 13 bases, with 26 bases between. Germline CDR1 reads SGDLS; CDR2 reads YYNGEE. The CDR3 nucleotides read TGTGCCAGCAGCGCAATTAACCCCCCGACGGGGGAAGGCTACTTC. It codes for CASSAINPPTGEGYF.

The rearrangement joins TRBV25-1 to TRBJ2-1, with TRBD2 as a possible D gene (6 bases). This CDR3 contains 17 residues. The germline V and J ends were trimmed by 2 bases and 1 base, with 15 bases remaining between them. CDR1 and CDR2 (germline): MGHDK, SYGVNS. CDR3 residues: CASSEVGGIRSYNEQFF. Here the CDR3 DNA reads TGTGCCAGCAGTGAAGTGGGGGGAATCCGATCCTACAATGAGCAGTTCTTC. Combining the CDR3 with reference TRBV25-1 and TRBJ2-1 gives the whole variable domain EADIYQTPRYLVIGTGKKITLECSQTMGHDKMYWYQQDPGMELHLIHYSYGVNSTEKGDLSSESTVSRIRTEHFPLTLESARPSHTSQYLCASSEVGGIRSYNEQFFGPGTRLTVL.

The chain uses TRBV11-2 and TRBJ2-1; D uncertain. The CDR3 is 16 residues long. V lost 5 bases and J 0 bases, leaving 14 bases between the germline ends. Germline assignment: CDR1 SGHAT and CDR2 FQNNGV. CDR3 in amino acids: CASSPNGLSSYNEQFF. CDR3 nucleotides: TGTGCCAGCAGCCCCAACGGGCTTAGCTCCTACAATGAGCAGTTCTTC.

V gene TRBV6-5 combines with J gene TRBJ2-7, with TRBD1 as a possible D gene (5 bases). The CDR3 sequence is 13 residues long. Germline lookup yields CDR1 MNHEY and CDR2 SVGAGI. V lost 7 bases, J lost 4 bases, and 14 bases lay in between. CDR3 nucleotide sequence: TGTGCCAGCACTTCGGGCAGGGTGTACGAGCAGTACTTC. Its translation is CASTSGRVYEQYF.

The V gene is TRBV29-1, the J gene TRBJ1-2; D gene unclear. Deletions cut 7 bases from V and 3 bases from J, with 18 bases between. Germline values: CDR1 SQVTM, CDR2 ANQGSEA. The CDR3 contains 14 residues. The CDR3 region is CSAHASGIDYGYTF. For the CDR3, the DNA is TGCAGCGCCCACGCGTCCGGAATCGACTATGGCTACACCTTC.

V and J are TRBV5-1 and TRBJ2-1; D ambiguous. This CDR3 has 18 amino acids. Germline loops: CDR1 SGHRS, CDR2 YFSETQ. V lost 2 bases, J lost 5 bases, and 23 bases lay in between. CDR3 DNA: TGCGCCAGCAGCTTCGAGTCTCCCCACCCCCGACCGGACAATGAGCAGTTCTTC. It codes for CASSFESPHPRPDNEQFF.

This clone is medium-sized. The chain links TRBV2 to TRBJ2-5, with 7 bases fitting TRBD2. The CDR3 contains 13 residues. CDR1 SNHLY and CDR2 FYNNEI come from the germline V gene. The junction had 8 bases not matched to a gene; V was cut back by 6 bases and J by 7 bases. The CDR3: CASRGDYAGTQYF. CDR3 sequence (DNA): TGTGCCAGCAGGGGGGACTACGCTGGGACCCAGTACTTC.

The chain joins TRBV2 to TRBJ2-7, with 9 bases matching TRBD1. There are 14 residues in the CDR3. Per germline, CDR1 SNHLY and CDR2 FYNNEI. The trim removed 6 bases at V and 5 bases at J, leaving 8 bases unmatched. The CDR3 nucleotides read TGTGCCAGCAGCGACGGAGACAGGGGGAACGAGCAGTACTTC. This codes for CASSDGDRGNEQYF.

This chain uses TRBV5-4 with TRBJ2-3; 9 bases agree with TRBD2. Unmatched junction bases numbered 5, after V lost 3 bases and J lost 3 bases. CDR1 SGHNT and CDR2 YYREEE come from the germline V gene (reference sequence). CDR3 length: 15 residues. The CDR3: CASSSRTSATDTQYF. The CDR3 DNA sequence: TGTGCCAGCAGCTCCAGGACTAGCGCGACAGATACGCAGTATTTT.

The J gene is TRBJ2-5, the V gene TRBV1; the table's D call of TRBD2 was not tested on the DNA. TRBV1 counts as a pseudogene. The CDR3 is 16 residues long. CDR3 residues: CTSSQDRLAGRETQYF. The CDR3 DNA sequence: TGCACCAGCAGCCAAGATCGGCTAGCGGGGAGAGAGACCCAGTACTTC.

A few counts support this clone. This chain joins TRBV7-9 and TRBJ1-3; D is ambiguous. CDR3 length: 14 residues. The V end was cut by 11 bases, the J end by 1 base, with 15 bases between. Looked up from germline, CDR1 is SEHNR and CDR2 is FQNEAQ (reference sequence). The CDR3 DNA reads as TGTGCCTCAGGACGGAGCTCATCTGGAAACACCATATATTTT. This gives the protein CASGRSSSGNTIYF.